Listed below are T cell receptor beta chains from one sample, sequenced in a study of blood T cell repertoires in COVID-19. The table came from immunoSEQ multiplex PCR; TCRdb's copy has only in-frame clones and leaves some out. The sample yields roughly 250,000 clones, roughly 85% seen once. The sequencing sample was made of PBMCs or T cells enriched from blood (not recorded which). The receptor set was obtained from a woman between 50 and 59 years old who had recovered from COVID-19. The CDR3 runs from the conserved cysteine through the conserved F or W. The size entry is marked missing in some rows and otherwise reads once, few, many or a size class.

>TRBJ2-4|-|TRBV4-1
CASSQGPVGNIQYF
>TRBJ1-1|-|TRBV10-1
CASRPGGGTEAFF
>TRBJ1-1|-|TRBV12-3/TRBV12-4
CASGQGDTEAFF
>TRBJ2-1|-|TRBV7-6
CASSLNINEQFF
>TRBJ2-2|-|TRBV18
CASSLTTGHTGELFF
>TRBJ2-1|-|TRBV2
CATQPGLAAGNEQFF
>TRBJ2-5|-|TRBV7-9
CASTSGGQETQYF
>TRBJ2-7|-|TRBV25-1
CASRPGGLNYEQYF
>TRBJ2-1|-|TRBV10-3
CAISAWTSGRAVDEQFF
>TRBJ2-7|once|TRBV28
CASKDQGGFTYGQYF
>TRBJ2-7|once|TRBV28
CASSSGLVYEQYF
>TRBJ2-5|-|TRBV29-1
CSVLAGTGFGETQYF
>TRBJ2-1|-|TRBV19
CASSPGGEYNEQFF
>TRBJ2-1|-|TRBV4-1
CASSQAEGSGLYNEQFF
>TRBJ2-3|-|TRBV5-1
CASSSGQGSPYF
>TRBJ2-3|-|TRBV10-3
CAISENKPGGDTQYF
>TRBJ2-5|-|TRBV7-2
CASSFFPRGQETQYF
>TRBJ1-2|-|TRBV10-3
CAISDDRGRHGYTF
>TRBJ1-4|-|TRBV28
CASSFPGNEKLFF
>TRBJ2-3|-|TRBV5-5
CASSPHTDTQYF
>TRBJ2-1|-|TRBV5-4
CASSLGYGTGYNEQFF
>TRBJ2-3|-|TRBV27
CASSPFGTVLMYF
>TRBJ1-5|-|TRBV28
CASSPAGWSNQPQHF
>TRBJ2-7|-|TRBV10-2
CASSEGLAASEQYF
>TRBJ2-1|-|TRBV11-2
CASSYSSGLAGAFVSSYNEQFF
>TRBJ2-5|-|TRBV24-1
CATSGQGATDQETQYF
>TRBJ1-2|-|TRBV7-2
CASNPAPTSYGYTF
>TRBJ2-4|-|TRBV7-2
CASSTSGTDKNIQYF
>TRBJ2-7|-|TRBV29-1
CSVEGRGVEQYF
>TRBJ2-3|-|TRBV5-1
CASSLGSGRTDTQYF
>TRBJ1-2|-|TRBV6-5
CASSWTGEGYTF
>TRBJ1-5|-|TRBV27
CASSLRDREKGQPQHF
>TRBJ2-5|once|TRBV5-1
CASSVTSDQETQYF
>TRBJ2-1|few|TRBV11-3
CASSLWAESRNEQFF
>TRBJ2-2|-|TRBV27
CASSFIDTTGELFF
>TRBJ2-7|-|TRBV28
CASSQLAGGYEQYF
>TRBJ2-4|once|TRBV19
CASSAGTDIAKNIQYF
>TRBJ2-3|-|TRBV5-6
CASSLLVGGASTDTQYF
>TRBJ2-7|-|TRBV30
CAWSVFRSEQYF
>TRBJ2-7|-|TRBV5-6
CASTLAGRSYEQYF
>TRBJ2-6|few|TRBV28
CASSFVGANVLTF
>TRBJ2-7|-|TRBV20-1
CSARQAYEQYF
>TRBJ2-7|-|TRBV6-1
CASSEAGWGLSSYEQYF
>TRBJ2-1|-|TRBV5-1
CASSLVGVGSYNEQFF
>TRBJ2-3|-|TRBV5-1
CASSWPNRAGSTDTQYF
>TRBJ1-5|-|TRBV7-2
CASSTGTGHLNQPQHF
>TRBJ2-5|-|TRBV9
CASSVSGSRGETQYF
>TRBJ1-2|-|TRBV7-9
CASNDRGHDGYTF
>TRBJ1-1|-|TRBV28
CASSLFGQGAGEAFF
>TRBJ1-4|-|TRBV12-2
CASRLLEGQGTNEKLFF
>TRBJ2-4|few|TRBV30
CAWSVAGSANIQYF
>TRBJ2-7|once|TRBV5-1
CASSRGQHYEQYF
>TRBJ1-1|-|TRBV28
CASTGGQLNTEAFF
>TRBJ2-3|-|TRBV30
CAWSVSFAGGGSYF
>TRBJ2-5|-|TRBV5-1
CASSPWGPETQYF